These 17 T cell receptor beta chains originate from one sample sequenced in a study of tumor-infiltrating lymphocytes in primary liver carcinoma. Without any cell sorting, roughly 20-32 mg of bulk tissue yielded co-extracted RNA and DNA. Starting material of about 0.45 ug total RNA yielded TCR beta cDNA via a constant-region primer. Slightly modified ARM-PCR with three nested multiplex PCR rounds yielded TCR beta libraries. TRBV1-TRBV30 forward primers paired with a C-beta reverse primer drove the first two PCR rounds, about 9 cycles each. TCRdb used MiXCR to reprocess the multiplex PCR reads, holding one entry per CDR3 protein. The table records 65,000 to 80,000 distinct CDR3 sequences, roughly three quarters of them present only once. Material for sequencing was liver tumor tissue from sampling region 4. As for subset: tumor region T4, right-lateral pole. The receptor set was obtained from a middle-aged man with primary liver carcinoma and hepatitis B virus infection.

CDR3: CASSPLADETQYF. In nucleotides, the CDR3 is TGTGCCAGCAGCCCGCTAGCAGATGAAACACAGTATTTT. V is TRBV11-2 and J is TRBJ2-3, with D possibly matching TRBD2 (5 bases). The germline gives CDR1 SGHAT, CDR2 FQNNGV. The V end was cut by 5 bases, the J end by 12 bases, with 18 bases between. There are 13 residues in the CDR3.

The gene calls are TRBV11-2 and TRBJ1-2; possibly TRBD1 for D (5 bases). Germline values: CDR1 SGHAT, CDR2 FQNNGV. The V end was cut by 5 bases, the J end by 7 bases, with 14 bases between. There are 13 residues in the CDR3. CDR3 bases: TGTGCCAGCAGCACCCTTTGGACACGTGGCTACACCTTC. Protein product: CASSTLWTRGYTF.

Concerning this clonotype itself: The final CDR3 position lacks the conserved phenylalanine or tryptophan, pointing to a likely read error. Because the CDR3's place on the DNA is in doubt, the DNA is left out and the CDR3 is given as listed by TCRdb. The chain is built from TRBV12-3 or TRBV12-4 and TRBJ2-7; the D call in the table, TRBD2, was not verified against the DNA. The CDR3 comprises 14 residues, both ends counted. CDR3 residues: CASGETASGGLGYL.

This chain uses TRBV5-1 with TRBJ1-2, with D possibly being TRBD1 (5 bases). The CDR3 has 13 residues. Germline assignment: CDR1 SGHRS and CDR2 YFSETQ. V lost 4 bases to trimming and J lost 6 bases, with 13 bases between them. The CDR3 protein is CASSRRGGHGYTF. Written as DNA, the CDR3 is TGCGCCAGCAGCCGTAGGGGAGGGCATGGCTACACCTTC. Based on the CDR3 plus reference TRBV5-1 and TRBJ1-2, the full variable domain is KAGVTQTPRYLIKTRGQQVTLSCSPISGHRSVSWYQQTPGQGLQFLFEYFSETQRNKGNFPGRFSGRQFSNSRSEMNVSTLELGDSALYLCASSRRGGHGYTFGSGTRLTVV.

The chain joins TRBV11-3 to TRBJ2-2; 13 bases map to TRBD2. This CDR3 has 16 amino acids. Looked up from germline, CDR1 is SGHNT and CDR2 is YENEEA. V gave up 5 bases and J gave up 4 bases; unmatched junction bases: 4. This CDR3 reads CASSRRLAGGTGELFF. The CDR3 DNA is TGTGCCAGCAGCAGACGACTAGCGGGAGGCACCGGGGAGCTGTTTTTT. Full variable domain (remainder filled in from reference TRBV11-3 and TRBJ2-2): EAGVVQSPRYKIIEKKQPVAFWCNPISGHNTLYWYLQNLGQGPELLIRYENEEAVDDSQLPKDRFSAERLKGVDSTLKIQPAELGDSAVYLCASSRRLAGGTGELFFGEGSRLTVL.

The chain combines TRBV29-1 with TRBJ2-3; D may match TRBD1 or TRBD2 (5 bases each). The V and J ends lost 4 bases and 2 bases respectively, with 13 bases between them. The CDR3 is 14 residues long. The germline CDR1 and CDR2 sequences are SQVTM and ANQGSEA. The CDR3 coding sequence is TGCAGCGTTGGGGGTGGGGGAGACACAGATACGCAGTATTTT. Translated: CSVGGGGDTDTQYF.

As for this clonotype: No conserved phenylalanine or tryptophan is present at the end of the CDR3, so a read error is the likely explanation. This chain links TRBV29-1 with TRBJ2-1, with a weak D call TRBD2 (6 bases). CDR3 length equals 14 residues. Germline V gives CDR1 SQVTM, CDR2 ANQGSEA. V lost 6 bases and J lost 7, with 19 bases in between. DNA of the CDR3: TGCAGCGTCCCCAAAGCAGGAGGGCCAAATGAGCAGTTCTTA. Translating gives CSVPKAGGPNEQFL.

A remark on this clonotype: Since no conserved phenylalanine or tryptophan closes the CDR3, a read error is the likely cause. V and J are TRBV28 and TRBJ1-6, with D possibly matching TRBD1 (6 bases). Trimming removed 7 bases from V and 7 bases from J, with 14 bases in between. CDR1 is MDHEN and CDR2 is SYDVKM in the germline V gene. The CDR3 loop spans 14 amino acids. This CDR3 is CASNFGQMNSPLHV. CDR3 coding DNA: TGTGCCAGCAATTTTGGACAGATGAATTCACCCCTCCACGTT.

With respect to this clonotype: At one boundary the junction diverges from the germline segment, which might be a read error. J is TRBJ2-2 and V is TRBV11-2; 9 bases match TRBD2. Germline CDR1 reads SGHAT; CDR2 reads FQNNGV. The length of the CDR3 is 16 residues. CDR3 in amino acids: CTSSLVALAGIRELFF. DNA of the CDR3: TGTACCAGTAGCTTAGTGGCGCTAGCGGGAATCAGGGAGCTGTTTTTT.

This clonotype was recorded once. A much bigger clone sits one base away, suggesting this may be a read error. The chain joins TRBV19 to TRBJ2-6; D might be TRBD1 (5 bases). The CDR3 totals 16 residues. Germline V gene data show CDR1 as LNHDA and CDR2 as SQIVND (reference sequence). The DNA of the CDR3 is TGTGCCAGTGGGGCAGGAACTGTCTCTGAGGCCAACGTCCTGACTTTC. The encoded protein is CASGAGTVSEANVLTF.

This rearrangement joins TRBV21-1 to TRBJ2-7; TRBD2 reflects the table's D call only, with no check against the DNA. TRBV21-1 is recorded as a pseudogene. The CDR3 totals 22 residues. The CDR3: CANSKMEGLGRRTSGRSHEQYF. CDR3 bases: TGTGCCAACAGCAAAATGGAAGGCCTCGGACGGCGGACTAGCGGGAGAAGCCACGAGCAGTACTTC.

This clonotype was seen a few times. A read error may explain this, as a much larger clone is one base away. The chain employs TRBV5-1 and TRBJ2-1, with 9 bases fitting TRBD1. Germline V gene sequence: CDR1 SGHRS, CDR2 YFSETQ. This CDR3 has 14 amino acids. The CDR3 loop reads CASILGTGLDEQFF. CDR3 coding DNA: TGCGCCAGCATCTTGGGGACAGGGTTGGATGAGCAGTTCTTC.

In regard to this clonotype: The junction departs from germline at one end; a sequencing error may be responsible. The chain's CDR3 is CASLVGSGYEHYF. The DNA for the CDR3 is TGTGCCAGTTTAGTAGGGTCAGGGTACGAGCATTACTTC. The gene calls are TRBV12-3 or TRBV12-4 and TRBJ2-7; D perhaps matches TRBD1 (5 bases). The CDR3 runs 13 residues.

The chain couples TRBV5-4 to TRBJ2-7; 11 bases match TRBD2. The CDR3 spans 14 residues. Germline lookup yields CDR1 SGHNT and CDR2 YYREEE (reference sequence). CDR3 coding DNA: TGTACCAACAAGCTAGCGGGGGGAGCCTACGAGCAGTACTTC. It yields the protein CTNKLAGGAYEQYF.

This clonotype was detected many times. V gene TRBV12-3 or TRBV12-4 combines with J gene TRBJ2-7; 8 positions match TRBD2. Unmatched junction bases numbered 8, after V lost 1 base and J lost 3 bases. This CDR3 contains 16 residues. CDR3 loop: CASSLGGSGSDYEQYF. CDR3 DNA sequence: TGTGCCAGCAGTTTAGGGGGCAGCGGGAGTGACTACGAGCAGTACTTC.

On this clonotype itself: Being one base from a much bigger clone, this may be a read error. The DNA of the CDR3 is TGTGTCAGCAGTTCCCCGCAGGGCTACGAGCAGTACTTC. Amino acid sequence: CVSSSPQGYEQYF. V usage is TRBV28 and J usage is TRBJ2-7, with D perhaps matching TRBD1 (5 bases). This CDR3 is built from 13 residues. Germline V CDR1 and CDR2: MDHEN, SYDVKM.

As to this clonotype: In this CDR3 the conserved last residue, phenylalanine or tryptophan, is missing, so a read error is likely. The V call is TRBV4-1, the J call TRBJ1-2; TRBD1 is a possible D gene (5 bases). This CDR3 comprises 13 residues. Germline V gene sequence: CDR1 MGHRA, CDR2 YSYEKL. The CDR3 here is CASNETANYGYTL. The CDR3 coding sequence is TGTGCCAGCAACGAGACAGCTAACTATGGCTACACCCTC.